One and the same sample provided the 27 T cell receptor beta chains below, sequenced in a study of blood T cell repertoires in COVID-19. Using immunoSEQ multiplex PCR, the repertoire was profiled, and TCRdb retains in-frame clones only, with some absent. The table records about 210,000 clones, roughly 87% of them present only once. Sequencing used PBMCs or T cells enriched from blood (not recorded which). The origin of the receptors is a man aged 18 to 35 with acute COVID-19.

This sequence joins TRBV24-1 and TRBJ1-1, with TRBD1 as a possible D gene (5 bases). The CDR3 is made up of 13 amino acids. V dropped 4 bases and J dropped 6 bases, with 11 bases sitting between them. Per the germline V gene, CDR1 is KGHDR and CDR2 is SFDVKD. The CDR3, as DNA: TGTGCCACCAGTGACCGGACATTAGCTGAAGCTTTCTTT. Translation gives CATSDRTLAEAFF.

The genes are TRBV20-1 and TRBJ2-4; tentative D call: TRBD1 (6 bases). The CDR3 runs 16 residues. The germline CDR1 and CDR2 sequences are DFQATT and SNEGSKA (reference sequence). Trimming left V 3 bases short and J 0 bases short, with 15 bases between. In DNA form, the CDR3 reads TGCAGTGCTAGTATCCGGGACACCAAAGCCAAAAACATTCAGTACTTC. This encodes CSASIRDTKAKNIQYF.

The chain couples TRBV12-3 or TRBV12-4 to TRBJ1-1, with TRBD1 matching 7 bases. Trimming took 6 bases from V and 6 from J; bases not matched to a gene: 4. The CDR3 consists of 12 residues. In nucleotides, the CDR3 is TGTGCCAGCAGACCAGGGGGATCTGAAGCTTTCTTT. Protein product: CASRPGGSEAFF.

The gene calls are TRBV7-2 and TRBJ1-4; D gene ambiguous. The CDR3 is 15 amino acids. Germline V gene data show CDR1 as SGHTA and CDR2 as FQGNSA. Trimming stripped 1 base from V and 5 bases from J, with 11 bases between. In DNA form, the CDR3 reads TGTGCCAGCAGCTTAGTGGCAGGCGGGAATGAAAAACTGTTTTTT. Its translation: CASSLVAGGNEKLFF.

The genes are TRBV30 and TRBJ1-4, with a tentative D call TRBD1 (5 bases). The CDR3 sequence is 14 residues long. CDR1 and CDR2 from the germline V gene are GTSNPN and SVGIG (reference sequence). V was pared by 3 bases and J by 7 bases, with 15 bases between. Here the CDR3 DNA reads TGTGCCTGGAGCAGACAGCAGCCCTTTGAAAAACTGTTTTTT. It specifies CAWSRQQPFEKLFF.

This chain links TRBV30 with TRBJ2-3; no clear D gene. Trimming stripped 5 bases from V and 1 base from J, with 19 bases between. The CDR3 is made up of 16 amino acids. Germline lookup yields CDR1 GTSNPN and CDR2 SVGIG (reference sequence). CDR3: CAWVPTSLPRTDTQYF. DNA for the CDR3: TGTGCCTGGGTTCCTACTTCCCTCCCCCGCACAGATACGCAGTATTTT.

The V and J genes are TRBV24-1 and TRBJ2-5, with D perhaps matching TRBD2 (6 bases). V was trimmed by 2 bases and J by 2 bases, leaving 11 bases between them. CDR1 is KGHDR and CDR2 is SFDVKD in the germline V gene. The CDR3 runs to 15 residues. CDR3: CATSDSSGPQETQYF. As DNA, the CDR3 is TGTGCCACCAGTGATTCAAGCGGGCCTCAAGAGACCCAGTACTTC.

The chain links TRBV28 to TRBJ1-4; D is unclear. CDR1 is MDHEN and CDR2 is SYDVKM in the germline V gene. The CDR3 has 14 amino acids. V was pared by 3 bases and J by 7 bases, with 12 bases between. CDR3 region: CASSLGGMSEKLFF. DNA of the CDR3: TGTGCCAGCAGTTTGGGAGGGATGAGTGAAAAACTGTTTTTT. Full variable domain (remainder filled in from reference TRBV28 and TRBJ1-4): DVKVTQSSRYLVKRTGEKVFLECVQDMDHENMFWYRQDPGLGLRLIYFSYDVKMKEKGDIPEGYSVSREKKERFSLILESASTNQTSMYLCASSLGGMSEKLFFGSGTQLSVL.

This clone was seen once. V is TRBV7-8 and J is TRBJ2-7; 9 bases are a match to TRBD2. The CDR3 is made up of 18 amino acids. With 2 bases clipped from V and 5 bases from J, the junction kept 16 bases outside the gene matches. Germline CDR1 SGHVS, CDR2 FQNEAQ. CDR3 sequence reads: CASSLMSGSGSLGDEQYF. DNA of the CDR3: TGTGCCAGCAGCTTAATGTCGGGTAGCGGGAGCTTGGGTGACGAGCAGTACTTC. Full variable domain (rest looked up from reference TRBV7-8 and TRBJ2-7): GAGVSQSPRYKVAKRGQDVALRCDPISGHVSLFWYQQALGQGPEFLTYFQNEAQLDKSGLPSDRFFAERPEGSVSTLKIQRTQQEDSAVYLCASSLMSGSGSLGDEQYFGPGTRLTVT.

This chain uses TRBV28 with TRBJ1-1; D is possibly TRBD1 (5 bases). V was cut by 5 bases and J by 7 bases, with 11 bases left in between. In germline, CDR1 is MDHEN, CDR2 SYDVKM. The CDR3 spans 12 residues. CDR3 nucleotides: TGTGCCAGCAGTCTCGGACACCTTGAAGCTTTCTTT. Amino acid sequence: CASSLGHLEAFF.

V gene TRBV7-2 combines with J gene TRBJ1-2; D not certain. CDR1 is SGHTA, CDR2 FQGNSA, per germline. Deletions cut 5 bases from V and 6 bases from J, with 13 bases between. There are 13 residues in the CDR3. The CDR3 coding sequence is TGTGCCAGCAGCCCCGCCGTCAGAAATGGCTACACCTTC. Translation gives CASSPAVRNGYTF.

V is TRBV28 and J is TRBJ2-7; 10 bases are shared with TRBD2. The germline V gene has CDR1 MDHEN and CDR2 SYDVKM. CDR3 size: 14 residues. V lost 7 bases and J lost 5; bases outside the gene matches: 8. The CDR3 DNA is TGTGCCAGCACCACAGCGGGAGGGAGGGACGAGCAGTACTTC. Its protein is CASTTAGGRDEQYF.

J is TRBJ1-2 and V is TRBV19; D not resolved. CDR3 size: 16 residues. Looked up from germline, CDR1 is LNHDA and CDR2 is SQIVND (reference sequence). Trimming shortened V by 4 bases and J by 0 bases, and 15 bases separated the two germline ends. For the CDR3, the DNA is TGTGCCAGTAGTACTCTTGCTGGGAGTTCTAACTATGGCTACACCTTC. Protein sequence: CASSTLAGSSNYGYTF.

The CDR3 nucleotides are TGTGCCAGTAGTCTCCAGGGTAGGGGCGCTGAAGCTTTCTTT. Its protein product is CASSLQGRGAEAFF. The genes are TRBV19 and TRBJ1-1, with D possibly being TRBD1 (5 bases). The CDR3 loop spans 14 amino acids. Between the trimmed V and J ends, which lost 5 bases and 6 bases, there was a span of 16 bases. Per germline, CDR1 LNHDA and CDR2 SQIVND (reference sequence).

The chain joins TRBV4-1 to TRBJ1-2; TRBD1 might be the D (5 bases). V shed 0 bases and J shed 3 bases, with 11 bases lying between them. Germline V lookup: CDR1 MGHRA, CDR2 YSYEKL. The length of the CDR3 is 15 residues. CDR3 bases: TGCGCCAGCAGCCAAGATGTGAGGGACTACTATGGCTACACCTTC. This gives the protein CASSQDVRDYYGYTF.

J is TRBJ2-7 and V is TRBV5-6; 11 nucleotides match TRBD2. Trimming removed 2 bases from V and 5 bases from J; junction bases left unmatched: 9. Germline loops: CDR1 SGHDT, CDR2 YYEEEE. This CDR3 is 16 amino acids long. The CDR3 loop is CASSFLTSGSFNEQYF. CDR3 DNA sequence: TGTGCCAGCAGCTTCCTTACTAGCGGGAGTTTTAACGAGCAGTACTTC.

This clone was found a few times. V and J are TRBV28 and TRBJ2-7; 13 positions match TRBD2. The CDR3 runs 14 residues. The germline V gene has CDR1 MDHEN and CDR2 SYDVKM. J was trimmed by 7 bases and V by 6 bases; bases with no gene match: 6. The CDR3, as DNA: TGTGCCAGCAGCCCGACTAGCGGGAGGCGGGAGCAGTACTTC. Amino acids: CASSPTSGRREQYF.

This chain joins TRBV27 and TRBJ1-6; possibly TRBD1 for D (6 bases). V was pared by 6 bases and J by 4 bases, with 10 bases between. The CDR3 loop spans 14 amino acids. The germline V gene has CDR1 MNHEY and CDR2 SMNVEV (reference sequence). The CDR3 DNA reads TGTGCCAGCAGACGCGACAGGTATAATTCACCCCTCCACTTT. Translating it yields CASRRDRYNSPLHF.

The CDR3 sequence: CASTSGGSESGELFF. CDR3 DNA sequence: TGTGCCAGCACCAGCGGGGGGTCTGAGTCCGGGGAGCTGTTTTTT. The chain links TRBV28 to TRBJ2-2; 9 bases align to TRBD2. The germline V gene has CDR1 MDHEN and CDR2 SYDVKM. V was pared by 7 bases and J by 6 bases, with 9 bases of the junction left unmatched. The CDR3 totals 15 residues.

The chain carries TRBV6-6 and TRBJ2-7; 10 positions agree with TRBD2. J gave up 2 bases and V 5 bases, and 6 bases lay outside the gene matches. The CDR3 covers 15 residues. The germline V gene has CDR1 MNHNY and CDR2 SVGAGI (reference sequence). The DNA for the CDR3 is TGTGCCAGCAGTCCCGGGACTAGCGAAACCTACGAGCAGTACTTC. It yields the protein CASSPGTSETYEQYF.

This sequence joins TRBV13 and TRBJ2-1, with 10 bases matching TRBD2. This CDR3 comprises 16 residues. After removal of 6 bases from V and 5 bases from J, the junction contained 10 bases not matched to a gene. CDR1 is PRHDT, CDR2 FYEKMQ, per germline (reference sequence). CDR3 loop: CASSPITSGVNNEQFF. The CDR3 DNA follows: TGTGCCAGCAGTCCCATCACTAGCGGGGTAAACAATGAGCAGTTCTTC.

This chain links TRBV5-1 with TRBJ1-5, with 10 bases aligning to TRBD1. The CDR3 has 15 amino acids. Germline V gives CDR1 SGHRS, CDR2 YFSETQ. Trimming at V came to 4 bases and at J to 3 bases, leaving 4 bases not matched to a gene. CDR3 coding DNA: TGCGCCAGCAGCCGCGGGACAGGGGACAATCAGCCCCAGCATTTT. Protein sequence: CASSRGTGDNQPQHF. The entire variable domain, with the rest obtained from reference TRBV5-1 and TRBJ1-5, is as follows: KAGVTQTPRYLIKTRGQQVTLSCSPISGHRSVSWYQQTPGQGLQFLFEYFSETQRNKGNFPGRFSGRQFSNSRSEMNVSTLELGDSALYLCASSRGTGDNQPQHFGDGTRLSIL.

The CDR3 is CATSSPRRDRGVMRQPQHF. As DNA, the CDR3 is TGTGCCACCAGCAGCCCCCGTCGTGACAGGGGCGTCATGAGACAGCCCCAGCATTTT. The genes are TRBV15 and TRBJ1-5; 8 bases match TRBD1. J gave up 7 bases and V 3 bases, and 20 bases lay outside the gene matches. This CDR3 contains 19 residues. The germline gives CDR1 LNHNV, CDR2 YYDKDF (reference sequence). Based on the CDR3 plus reference TRBV15 and TRBJ1-5, the full variable domain is DAMVIQNPRYQVTQFGKPVTLSCSQTLNHNVMYWYQQKSSQAPKLLFHYYDKDFNNEADTPDNFQSRRPNTSFCFLDIRSPGLGDTAMYLCATSSPRRDRGVMRQPQHFGDGTRLSIL.

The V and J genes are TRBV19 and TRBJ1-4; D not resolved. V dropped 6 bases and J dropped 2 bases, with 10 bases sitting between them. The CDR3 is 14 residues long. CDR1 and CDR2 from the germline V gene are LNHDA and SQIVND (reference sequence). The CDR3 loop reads CASSQKRTNEKLFF. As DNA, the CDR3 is TGTGCCAGTAGCCAAAAGAGGACTAATGAAAAACTGTTTTTT.

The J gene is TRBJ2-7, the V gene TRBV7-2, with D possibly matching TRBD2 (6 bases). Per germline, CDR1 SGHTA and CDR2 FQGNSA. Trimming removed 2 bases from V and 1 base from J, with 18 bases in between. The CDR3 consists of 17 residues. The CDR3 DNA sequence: TGTGCCAGCAGCTTATCTAGCGTGGGGAGACAGTCCTACGAGCAGTACTTC. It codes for CASSLSSVGRQSYEQYF.

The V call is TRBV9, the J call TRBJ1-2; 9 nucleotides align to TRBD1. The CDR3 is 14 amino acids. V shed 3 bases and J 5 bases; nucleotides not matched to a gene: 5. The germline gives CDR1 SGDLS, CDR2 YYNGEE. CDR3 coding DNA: TGTGCCAGCAGCGACCGGACAGGGGAGTATGGCTACACCTTC. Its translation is CASSDRTGEYGYTF. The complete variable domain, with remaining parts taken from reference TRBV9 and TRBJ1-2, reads DSGVTQTPKHLITATGQRVTLRCSPRSGDLSVYWYQQSLDQGLQFLIQYYNGEERAKGNILERFSAQQFPDLHSELNLSSLELGDSALYFCASSDRTGEYGYTFGSGTRLTVV.

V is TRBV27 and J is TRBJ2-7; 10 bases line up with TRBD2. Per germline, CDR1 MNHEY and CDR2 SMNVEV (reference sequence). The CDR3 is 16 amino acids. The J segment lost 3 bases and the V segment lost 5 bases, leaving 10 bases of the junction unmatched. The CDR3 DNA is TGTGCCAGCAGTCCCGAACTAGCGGGAATTGTCTACGAGCAGTACTTC. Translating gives CASSPELAGIVYEQYF.